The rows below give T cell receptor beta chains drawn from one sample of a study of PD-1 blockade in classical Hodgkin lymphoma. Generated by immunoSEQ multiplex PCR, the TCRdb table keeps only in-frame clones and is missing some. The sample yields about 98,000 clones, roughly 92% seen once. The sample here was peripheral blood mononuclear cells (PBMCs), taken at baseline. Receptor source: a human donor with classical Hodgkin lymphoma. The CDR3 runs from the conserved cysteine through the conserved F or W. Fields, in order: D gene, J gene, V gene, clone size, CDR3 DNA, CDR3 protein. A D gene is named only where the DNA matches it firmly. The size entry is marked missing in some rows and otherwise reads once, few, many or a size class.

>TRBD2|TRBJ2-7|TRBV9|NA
TGTGCCAGCAGCGTAGCCGGGACTAACCCCTCCGAGCAGTACTTC
CASSVAGTNPSEQYF
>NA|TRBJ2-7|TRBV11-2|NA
TGTGCCAGCAGCTTAGATGACCCCCCTTTGGCCTACGAGCAGTACTTC
CASSLDDPPLAYEQYF
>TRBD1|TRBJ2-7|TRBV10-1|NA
TGCGCCAGCAGTGAGCCCGGGACAGGCCTCTACGAGCAGTACTTC
CASSEPGTGLYEQYF
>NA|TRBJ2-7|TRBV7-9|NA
TGTGCCAGCAGCTCAAGATCGACATCCTACGAGCAGTACTTC
CASSSRSTSYEQYF
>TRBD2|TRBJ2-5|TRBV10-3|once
TGTGCCATCAGTGACGGGGGGAGGGCCCAAGAGACCCAGTACTTC
CAISDGGRAQETQYF
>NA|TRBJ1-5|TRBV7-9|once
TGTGCCAGCAATGTAGGGGGTCTGGATCAGCCCCAGCATTTT
CASNVGGLDQPQHF
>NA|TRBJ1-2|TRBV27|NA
TGTGCCAGCAGTTTATCGGCGGGGAAGTATAACTATGGCTACACCTTC
CASSLSAGKYNYGYTF
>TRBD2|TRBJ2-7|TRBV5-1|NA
TGCGCCAGCAGCTTGGTGGGCGTAGCGGGAGGGAGCGAGCAGTACTTC
CASSLVGVAGGSEQYF
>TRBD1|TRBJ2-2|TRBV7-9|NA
TGTGCCAGCAGCCGGACAGGGGAAACCGGGGAGCTGTTTTTT
CASSRTGETGELFF
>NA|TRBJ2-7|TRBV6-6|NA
TGTGCCAGCAGTTACGGACGGGGGCCGGTGGAGCAGTACTTC
CASSYGRGPVEQYF
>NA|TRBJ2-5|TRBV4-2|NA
TGTGCCAGCAGCCGGGGGGCGGGAGAAGAGACCCAGTACTTC
CASSRGAGEETQYF
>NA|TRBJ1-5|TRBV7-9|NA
TGTGCCAGCACCTTAAACCTAAATCAGCCCCAGCATTTT
CASTLNLNQPQHF
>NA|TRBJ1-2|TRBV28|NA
TGTGCCAGCAGTTTAAACAACTATGGCTACACCTTC
CASSLNNYGYTF
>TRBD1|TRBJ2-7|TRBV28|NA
TGTGCCAGCAGGGCTCTGGCAGGGGGCTACGAGCAGTACTTC
CASRALAGGYEQYF
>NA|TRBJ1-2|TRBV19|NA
TGTGCCAGCCGCGTGCCCGGAAACTATGGCTACACCTTC
CASRVPGNYGYTF